The next 21 T cell receptor beta chains were all read from a single sample in a study of beta chain features in type 1 diabetes. Sequenced material consisted of expressed TCRB transcripts (all of the isolated RNA was reverse transcribed). The method was immunoSEQ multiplex PCR; TCRdb's version includes in-frame clones alone and lacks a portion of them. Altogether about 710,000 clones are present, over 13% being singletons, with the ten largest covering 0.035% to 0.045%. Study-wide findings and caveats: All four CD4+ subsets of Type 1 diabetes patients contained TCRB CDR3s that were moderately but significantly shorter.

Antigens of these TCRs are unknown. The sequencing input was naive CD4+ T cells from blood. Every receptor here comes from a man between 18 and 29 years old with type 1 diabetes.

This clone showed up just a few times. The chain carries TRBV10-3 and TRBJ2-7, with TRBD2 matching over 9 bases. This CDR3 is 18 amino acids long. Germline values: CDR1 ENHRY, CDR2 SYGVKD. V lost 3 bases to trimming and J lost 2 bases; unmatched junction nucleotides: 14. The CDR3 sequence: CAISDTSGPAKTPYEQYF. As DNA, the CDR3 is TGTGCCATCAGTGACACTAGCGGGCCAGCGAAGACCCCCTACGAGCAGTACTTC.

The CDR3: CASSLFIVEAFF. CDR3 in DNA: TGTGCCAGCAGCCTCTTTATCGTTGAAGCTTTCTTT. This rearrangement joins TRBV2 to TRBJ1-1; D remains unclear. The V end was cut by 6 bases, the J end by 7 bases, with 12 bases between. The length of the CDR3 is 12 residues. Germline CDR1 SNHLY, CDR2 FYNNEI.

About this clone itself: Other DNA sequences of this sample code for an identical CDR3. The J gene is TRBJ2-5, the V gene TRBV5-4; unclear D gene. The CDR3 sequence is 12 residues long. Between the trimmed V and J ends, which lost 0 bases and 2 bases, there was a span of 2 bases. Germline loops: CDR1 SGHNT, CDR2 YYREEE (reference sequence). In DNA, the CDR3 is TGTGCCAGCAGCTTGGCACAAGAGACCCAGTACTTC. Protein: CASSLAQETQYF. Using reference TRBV5-4 and TRBJ2-5 for the parts outside the CDR3, the full variable domain is ETGVTQSPTHLIKTRGQQVTLRCSSQSGHNTVSWYQQALGQGPQFIFQYYREEENGRGNFPPRFSGLQFPNYSSELNVNALELDDSALYLCASSLAQETQYFGPGTRLLVL.

This clone has only one observation. The V call is TRBV6-1, the J call TRBJ2-7, with D uncertain. The CDR3 runs to 12 residues. Trimming removed 2 bases from V and 9 bases from J, with 11 bases in between. Germline-derived CDR1 and CDR2 are MNHNS and SASEGT. The DNA of the CDR3 is TGTGCCAGCAGTGAAACCCCTAGAACGCAGTACTTC. It yields the protein CASSETPRTQYF.

This clone was seen a few times. This chain links TRBV5-1 with TRBJ2-2, with a weak D call TRBD1 (5 bases). This CDR3 contains 15 residues. Germline V gene data show CDR1 as SGHRS and CDR2 as YFSETQ. V was clipped by 4 bases and J by 1 base, with 11 bases between them. The CDR3 DNA sequence: TGCGCCAGCAGCCCGGACACCTTGAACACCGGGGAGCTGTTTTTT. It translates to CASSPDTLNTGELFF.

This clone came up a few times. The chain employs TRBV7-2 and TRBJ1-1; 10 nucleotides align to TRBD1. Germline lookup yields CDR1 SGHTA and CDR2 FQGNSA. After removal of 3 bases from V and 4 bases from J, the junction contained 5 bases not matched to a gene. The CDR3 spans 15 residues. The CDR3 spells CASSFTGTGATEAFF. For the CDR3, the DNA is TGTGCCAGCAGCTTCACCGGGACAGGGGCCACTGAAGCTTTCTTT.

There are a few counts of this clone. The CDR3 DNA reads TGCGCCAGCAGCACAGGGCTCACAGATACGCAGTATTTT. Protein product: CASSTGLTDTQYF. The V call is TRBV5-1, the J call TRBJ2-3, with D possibly TRBD1 on 6 matching bases. This CDR3 spans 13 amino acids. The ends were cut back, 4 bases at V and 2 bases at J, with 8 bases in the middle. CDR1 is SGHRS, CDR2 YFSETQ, per germline. Using reference TRBV5-1 and TRBJ2-3 for the parts outside the CDR3, the full variable domain is KAGVTQTPRYLIKTRGQQVTLSCSPISGHRSVSWYQQTPGQGLQFLFEYFSETQRNKGNFPGRFSGRQFSNSRSEMNVSTLELGDSALYLCASSTGLTDTQYFGPGTRLTVL.

This clone came up a few times. The chain couples TRBV9 to TRBJ1-1; D gene uncertain. V was cut by 5 bases and J by 4 bases, with 9 bases left in between. The CDR3 has 12 residues. CDR1 and CDR2 (germline): SGDLS, YYNGEE. In DNA form, the CDR3 reads TGTGCCAGCAGTGAGGAGGGCACTGAAGCTTTCTTT. Residues: CASSEEGTEAFF.

On this clone itself: Other DNA sequences within the sample encode an identical CDR3. This chain joins TRBV7-9 and TRBJ1-1; weak D call: TRBD1 (5 bases). V was pared by 6 bases and J by 0 bases, with 11 bases between. This CDR3 has 14 amino acids. Germline V gives CDR1 SEHNR, CDR2 FQNEAQ (reference sequence). The CDR3 coding sequence is TGTGCCAGCAGTTCTGGGACGGTGAACACTGAAGCTTTCTTT. Its protein is CASSSGTVNTEAFF.

This sequence joins TRBV5-4 and TRBJ2-7; 7 nucleotides match TRBD1. Germline CDR1 reads SGHNT; CDR2 reads YYREEE (reference sequence). J was trimmed by 3 bases and V by 2 bases; bases with no gene match: 11. CDR3 length: 16 residues. The CDR3 DNA reads TGTGCCAGCAGCTTATCAGGGGGTCCCAAATACTACGAGCAGTACTTC. Amino acids: CASSLSGGPKYYEQYF.

Only a few counts were recorded for this clone. V usage is TRBV5-4 and J usage is TRBJ2-5; TRBD2 matches 8 bases. Germline lookup yields CDR1 SGHNT and CDR2 YYREEE (reference sequence). The CDR3 length is 15 residues. Trimming at V came to 3 bases and at J to 7 bases, leaving 11 bases not matched to a gene. The CDR3 region is CASSSSGTRTGTQYF. Here the CDR3 DNA reads TGTGCCAGCAGCTCCTCGGGGACTAGGACGGGGACCCAGTACTTC.

J is TRBJ1-4 and V is TRBV6-6, with 9 bases identical to TRBD1. Germline lookup yields CDR1 MNHNY and CDR2 SVGAGI (reference sequence). This CDR3 region has 16 residues. Trimming removed 2 bases from V and 7 bases from J; junction bases left unmatched: 8. DNA of the CDR3: TGTGCCAGCAGTTACGAGGGACAGGGCGGGGGTGAAAAACTGTTTTTT. It encodes CASSYEGQGGGEKLFF.

This clone has only a few counts. The sample contains more than one DNA sequence encoding this CDR3. The J gene is TRBJ2-3, the V gene TRBV9; TRBD1 might be the D (6 bases). The CDR3 sequence is 16 residues long. Trimming cost V 0 bases and J 0 bases, with 11 bases left between them. Germline CDR1 SGDLS, CDR2 YYNGEE. The CDR3 protein is CASSVGPGQSTDTQYF. In DNA, the CDR3 is TGTGCCAGCAGCGTAGGACCCGGACAGAGCACAGATACGCAGTATTTT.

J is TRBJ2-1 and V is TRBV28, with a tentative D call TRBD2 (5 bases). Germline loops: CDR1 MDHEN, CDR2 SYDVKM. V lost 1 base to trimming and J lost 0 bases, with 13 bases between them. This CDR3 is built from 17 residues. CDR3 amino acids: CASSLLGLRSSYNEQFF. CDR3 in DNA: TGTGCCAGCAGTTTATTAGGACTTCGGAGCTCCTACAATGAGCAGTTCTTC.

The rearrangement links TRBV7-2 to TRBJ2-3, with 10 nucleotides matching TRBD2. The V segment lost 5 bases and the J segment 3 bases; nucleotides outside the gene matches: 11. Per germline, CDR1 SGHTA and CDR2 FQGNSA. The CDR3 has 17 amino acids. DNA for the CDR3: TGTGCCAGCAGCCCAGGACTAGCGGAGTCTTGGACAGATACGCAGTATTTT. As protein: CASSPGLAESWTDTQYF.

The chain has TRBV7-2 and TRBJ1-6, with 8 bases identical to TRBD1. The germline CDR1 and CDR2 sequences are SGHTA and FQGNSA. The length of the CDR3 is 14 residues. The V gene end was trimmed by 1 base and the J gene end by 7 bases; junction bases not matched to a gene: 0. The CDR3 loop is CASSLGTGNSPLHF. As DNA, the CDR3 is TGTGCCAGCAGCTTAGGGACAGGGAATTCACCCCTCCACTTT.

This clone has just a few counts. This sequence joins TRBV5-6 and TRBJ2-4; tentative D call: TRBD1 (5 bases). This CDR3 is built from 14 residues. The V and J ends lost 1 base and 9 bases respectively, with 14 bases between them. The germline V gene encodes CDR1 SGHDT and CDR2 YYEEEE. The CDR3: CASSLNLDRSIQYF. In DNA, the CDR3 is TGTGCCAGCAGCTTGAACCTTGACAGAAGCATTCAGTACTTC.

This clone was observed a few times. The rearrangement joins TRBV5-1 to TRBJ1-5, with no clear D. The CDR3 has 14 residues. Trimming stripped 2 bases from V and 4 bases from J, with 10 bases between. Per germline, CDR1 SGHRS and CDR2 YFSETQ. CDR3 bases: TGCGCCAGCAGCTTCGGCAGTGTGAATCAGCCCCAGCATTTT. Protein: CASSFGSVNQPQHF.

Turning to this clone: The identical CDR3 is also encoded by other nucleotide sequences in the sample. The rearrangement uses TRBV18 and TRBJ2-3; unclear D gene. V lost 4 bases and J lost 4, with 3 bases in between. CDR3 length: 11 residues. Germline V gene data show CDR1 as KGHSH and CDR2 as LQKENI. In nucleotides, the CDR3 is TGTGCCAGCTCACGAGCAGATACGCAGTATTTT. Amino acid sequence: CASSRADTQYF.

The table lists this clone with a count of one. This chain links TRBV9 with TRBJ1-2; D is ambiguous. CDR3 length: 15 amino acids. Trimming shortened V by 1 base and J by 6 bases, and 16 bases separated the two germline ends. The germline V gene has CDR1 SGDLS and CDR2 YYNGEE. The CDR3 is CASSVSPQSEHGYTF. For the CDR3, the DNA is TGTGCCAGCAGCGTAAGCCCCCAATCTGAGCATGGCTACACCTTC.

The rearrangement links TRBV7-9 to TRBJ2-1; 9 nucleotides line up with TRBD2. This CDR3 is built from 12 residues. The germline CDR1 and CDR2 sequences are SEHNR and FQNEAQ (reference sequence). The CDR3 region is CARAGGHNEQFF. CDR3 sequence (DNA): TGTGCGCGAGCGGGAGGACACAATGAGCAGTTCTTC.